This T cell receptor beta chain emerged from a study of Tregs in tolerant kidney transplant recipients (dated 2019 in TCRdb). As for the study more broadly: Other Treg samples came from an approximately 3-day mixed lymphocyte reaction with belatacept, some followed by an approximately 5-day donor restimulation, before sorting recipient CD4+CD25+CD127- cells. The study applied TCRbeta sequencing to find donor-specific regulatory T cells before combined kidney and bone marrow transplantation and then followed those same cells after transplant. During sorting of primary belatacept mixed lymphocyte reaction cultures, recipient cells were distinguished from donor cells with antibodies. Several methods of expanding Tregs specific for an allogeneic donor were compared by TCRbeta repertoire sequencing in a few healthy controls. What the authors observed across the whole study: The study was constrained by small patient numbers, and validation of the findings is required in larger populations and under other immunosuppression protocols. Biological reproducibility was not directly addressed, though technical replication error appeared minimal. Expanding Tregs with activated donor B cells appeared to identify the most biologically relevant and donor-specific TCRbeta repertoire.

The CDR3 covers 12 residues, taking in both the cysteine and the phenylalanine. Of all the DNA, just the CDR3 is kept, 36 bases in frame from base 1. Reading the germline V gene gives CDR1 KGHSH and CDR2 LQKENI. At the junction V is shortened by 3 bases and J by 6 bases, with 8 bases in between. Points on this clone: Its antigen target is currently unknown. The record has no base qualities; no much larger clone is one base away.

Genomic DNA was extracted from sorted cells with the QIAGEN DNeasy Blood and Tissue Kit for TCRbeta CDR3 sequencing. Through immunoSEQ, high-throughput TCRbeta CDR3 sequencing was done commercially, including PCR amplification with internal controls and bias correction. The source study handled its data this way. Unique productive TCRbeta sequences were defined by CDR3 nucleotide sequence when primers matched and otherwise by CDR3 amino acid sequence together with Vbeta and Jbeta genes. A sequence counted as donor-reactive if, in CFSE-low cells, the sequence had a frequency of at least 0.01% and was expanded at least 5-fold compared with unstimulated cells. Repertoire divergence was quantified by Jensen-Shannon divergence calculated from the top 100 TCRbeta sequences ranked by frequency. For samples with multiple sequencing runs, sorting error was corrected in each run separately before the runs were combined. Held by TCRdb, this immuneACCESS table contains in-frame sequences only and omits some clones. Under half of the omission traces to an unresolved V gene where checked; the cause of the rest is unknown. The DNA gave D and trimming, while V, J and clone size come from that table. The sample includes more than 2,500 clones, with around 40% observed a single time. The ten largest clones capture 7.4% of the sample.

Healthy control blood came either as purchased buffy coats or from healthy volunteers. Healthy control blood was processed by Ficoll density gradient to PBMCs and cryopreserved; patient PBMCs were collected before and after transplant. Sequenced material: Tregs from blood cultured with allogeneic cells. The sequence links TRBV18 to TRBJ2-5, and perhaps TRBD2 as D gene, on 6 matching bases. This TCR came from a human donor in good health. The CDR3 is CASSPAGKTQYF. The bases read TGTGCCAGCTCACCCGCGGGAAAGACCCAGTACTTC.